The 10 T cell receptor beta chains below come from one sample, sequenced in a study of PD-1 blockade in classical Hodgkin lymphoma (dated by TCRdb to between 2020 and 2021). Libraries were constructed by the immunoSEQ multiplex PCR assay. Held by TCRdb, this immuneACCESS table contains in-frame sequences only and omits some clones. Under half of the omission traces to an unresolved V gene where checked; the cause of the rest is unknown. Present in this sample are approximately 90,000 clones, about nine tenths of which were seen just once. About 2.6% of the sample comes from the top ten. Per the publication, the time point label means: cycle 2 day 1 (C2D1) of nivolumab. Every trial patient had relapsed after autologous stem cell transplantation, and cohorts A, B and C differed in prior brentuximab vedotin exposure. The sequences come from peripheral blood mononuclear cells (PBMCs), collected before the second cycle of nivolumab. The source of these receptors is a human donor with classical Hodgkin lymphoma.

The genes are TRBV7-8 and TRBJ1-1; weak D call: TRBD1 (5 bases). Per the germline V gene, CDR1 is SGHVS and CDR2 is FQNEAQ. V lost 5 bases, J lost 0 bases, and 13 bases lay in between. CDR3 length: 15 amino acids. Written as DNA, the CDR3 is TGTGCCAGCAGCGAAACAGGAACCCTGAACACTGAAGCTTTCTTT. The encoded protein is CASSETGTLNTEAFF.

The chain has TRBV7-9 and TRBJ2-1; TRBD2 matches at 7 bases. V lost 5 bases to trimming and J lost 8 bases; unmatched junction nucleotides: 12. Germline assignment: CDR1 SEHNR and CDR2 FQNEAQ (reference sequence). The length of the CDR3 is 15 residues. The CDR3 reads CASSPRAGDFYEQFF. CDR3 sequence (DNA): TGTGCCAGCAGCCCCCGGGCGGGAGATTTCTATGAGCAGTTCTTC.

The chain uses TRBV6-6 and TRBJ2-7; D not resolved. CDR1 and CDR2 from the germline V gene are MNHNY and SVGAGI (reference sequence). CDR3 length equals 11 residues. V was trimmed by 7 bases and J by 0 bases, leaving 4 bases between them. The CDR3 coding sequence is TGTGCCAGCATGGACTCCTACGAGCAGTACTTC. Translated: CASMDSYEQYF.

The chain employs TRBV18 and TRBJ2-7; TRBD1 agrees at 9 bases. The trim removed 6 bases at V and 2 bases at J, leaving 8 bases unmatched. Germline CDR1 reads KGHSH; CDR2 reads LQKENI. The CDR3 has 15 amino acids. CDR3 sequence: CASSPDRGRTYEQYF. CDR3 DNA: TGTGCCAGCTCGCCGGACAGGGGACGTACCTACGAGCAGTACTTC. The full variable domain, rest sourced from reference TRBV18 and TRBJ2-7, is NAGVMQNPRHLVRRRGQEARLRCSPMKGHSHVYWYRQLPEEGLKFMVYLQKENIIDESGMPKERFSAEFPKEGPSILRIQQVVRGDSAAYFCASSPDRGRTYEQYFGPGTRLTVT.

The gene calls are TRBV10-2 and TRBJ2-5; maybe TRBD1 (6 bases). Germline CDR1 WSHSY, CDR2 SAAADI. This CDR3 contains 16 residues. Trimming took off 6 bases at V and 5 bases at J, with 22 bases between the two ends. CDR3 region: CASSSPGGAKGETQYF. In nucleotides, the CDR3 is TGCGCCAGCAGCTCACCTGGGGGCGCTAAGGGTGAGACCCAGTACTTC.

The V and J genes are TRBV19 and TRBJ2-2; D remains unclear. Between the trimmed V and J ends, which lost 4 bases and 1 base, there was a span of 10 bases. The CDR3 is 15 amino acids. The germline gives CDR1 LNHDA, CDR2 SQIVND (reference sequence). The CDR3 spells CASSNGPGNTGELFF. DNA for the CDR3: TGTGCCAGTAGTAATGGACCAGGGAACACCGGGGAGCTGTTTTTT.

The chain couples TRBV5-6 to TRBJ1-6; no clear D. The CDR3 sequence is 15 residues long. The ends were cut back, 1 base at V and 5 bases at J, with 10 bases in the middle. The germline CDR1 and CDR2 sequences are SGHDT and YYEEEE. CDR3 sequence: CASSLWHTNNSPLHF. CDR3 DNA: TGTGCCAGCAGCTTGTGGCATACCAATAATTCACCCCTCCACTTT.

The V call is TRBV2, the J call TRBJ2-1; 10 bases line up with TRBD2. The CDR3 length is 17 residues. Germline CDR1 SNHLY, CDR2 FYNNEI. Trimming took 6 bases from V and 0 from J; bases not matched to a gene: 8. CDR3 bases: TGTGCCAGCAGCAACCTAGCGGGGGTGAGCTCCTACAATGAGCAGTTCTTC. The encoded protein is CASSNLAGVSSYNEQFF.

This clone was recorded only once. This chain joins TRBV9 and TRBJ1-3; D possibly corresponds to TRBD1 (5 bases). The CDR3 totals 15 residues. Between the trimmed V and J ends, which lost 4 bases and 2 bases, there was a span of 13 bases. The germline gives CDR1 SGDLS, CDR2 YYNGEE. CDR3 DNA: TGTGCCAGCAGCCCTTCAGGGTTAACTGGAAACACCATATATTTT. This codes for CASSPSGLTGNTIYF.

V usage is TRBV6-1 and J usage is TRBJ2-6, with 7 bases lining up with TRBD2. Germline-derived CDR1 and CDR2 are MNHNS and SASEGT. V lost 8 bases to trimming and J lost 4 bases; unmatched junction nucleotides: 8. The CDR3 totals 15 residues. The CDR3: CASGWGRDGANVLTF. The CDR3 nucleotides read TGTGCCAGCGGATGGGGGAGGGACGGGGCCAACGTCCTGACTTTC.